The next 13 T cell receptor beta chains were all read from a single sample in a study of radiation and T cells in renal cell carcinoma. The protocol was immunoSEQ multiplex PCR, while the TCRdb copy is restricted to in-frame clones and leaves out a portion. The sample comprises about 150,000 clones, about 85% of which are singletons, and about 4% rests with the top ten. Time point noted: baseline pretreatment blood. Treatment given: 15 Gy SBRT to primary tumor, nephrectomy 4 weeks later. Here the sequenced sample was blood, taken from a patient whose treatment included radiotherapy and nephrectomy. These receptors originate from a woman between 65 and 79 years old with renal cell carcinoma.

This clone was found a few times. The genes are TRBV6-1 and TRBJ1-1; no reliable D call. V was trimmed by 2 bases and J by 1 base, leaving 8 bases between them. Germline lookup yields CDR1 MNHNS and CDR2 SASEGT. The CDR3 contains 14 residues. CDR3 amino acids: CASSESRKNTEAFF. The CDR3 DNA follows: TGTGCCAGCAGTGAATCGCGTAAGAACACTGAAGCTTTCTTT.

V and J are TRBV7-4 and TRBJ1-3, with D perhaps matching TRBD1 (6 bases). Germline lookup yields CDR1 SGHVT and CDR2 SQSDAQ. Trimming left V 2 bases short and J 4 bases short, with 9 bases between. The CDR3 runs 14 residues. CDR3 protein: CASSLRTVGNTIYF. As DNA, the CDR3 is TGTGCCAGCAGCTTAAGGACAGTGGGAAACACCATATATTTT.

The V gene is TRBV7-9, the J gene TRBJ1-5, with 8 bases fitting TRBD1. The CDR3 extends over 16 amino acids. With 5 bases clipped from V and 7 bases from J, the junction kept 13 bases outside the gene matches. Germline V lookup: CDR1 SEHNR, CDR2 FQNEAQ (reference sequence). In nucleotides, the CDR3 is TGTGCCAGCAGCCCGACGGGGAACAGGGGGGACCAGCCCCAGCATTTT. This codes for CASSPTGNRGDQPQHF.

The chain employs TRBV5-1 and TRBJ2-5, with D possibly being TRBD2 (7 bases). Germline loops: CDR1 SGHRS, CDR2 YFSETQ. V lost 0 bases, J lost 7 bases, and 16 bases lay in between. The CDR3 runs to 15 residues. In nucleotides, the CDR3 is TGCGCCAGCAGCTTGGAGTTAGGGGGGGTAGGGACCCAGTACTTC. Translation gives CASSLELGGVGTQYF.

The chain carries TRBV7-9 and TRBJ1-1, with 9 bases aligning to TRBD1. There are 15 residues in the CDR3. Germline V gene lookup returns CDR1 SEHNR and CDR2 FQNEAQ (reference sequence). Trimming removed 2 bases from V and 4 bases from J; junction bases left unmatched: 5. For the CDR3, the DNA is TGTGCCAGCAGCTTAACAGGGGGCGCCGGCACTGAAGCTTTCTTT. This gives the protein CASSLTGGAGTEAFF.

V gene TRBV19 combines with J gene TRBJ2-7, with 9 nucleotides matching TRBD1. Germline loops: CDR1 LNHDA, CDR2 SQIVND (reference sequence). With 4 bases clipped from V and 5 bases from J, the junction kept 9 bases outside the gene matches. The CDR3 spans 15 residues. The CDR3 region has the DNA TGTGCCAGTAGTACCACCGGGACAGGGAGCCACGAGCAGTACTTC. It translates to CASSTTGTGSHEQYF.

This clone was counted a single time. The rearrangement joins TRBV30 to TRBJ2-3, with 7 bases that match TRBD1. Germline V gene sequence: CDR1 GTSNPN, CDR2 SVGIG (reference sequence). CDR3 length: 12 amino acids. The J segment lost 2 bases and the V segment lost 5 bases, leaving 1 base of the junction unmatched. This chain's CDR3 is CAWGQDTDTQYF. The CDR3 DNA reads TGTGCCTGGGGACAGGACACAGATACGCAGTATTTT.

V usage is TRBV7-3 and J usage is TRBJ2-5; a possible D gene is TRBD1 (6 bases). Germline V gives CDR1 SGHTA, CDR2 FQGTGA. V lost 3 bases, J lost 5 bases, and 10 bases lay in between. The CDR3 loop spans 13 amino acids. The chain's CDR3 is CASSLNRVETQYF. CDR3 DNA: TGTGCCAGCAGCTTGAACAGGGTCGAGACCCAGTACTTC.

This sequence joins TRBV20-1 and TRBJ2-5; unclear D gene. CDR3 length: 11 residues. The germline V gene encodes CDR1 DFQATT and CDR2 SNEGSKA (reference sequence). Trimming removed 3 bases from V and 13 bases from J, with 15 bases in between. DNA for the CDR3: TGCAGTGCTAGGGGCCAGAGTGGTGTGTACTTC. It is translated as CSARGQSGVYF.

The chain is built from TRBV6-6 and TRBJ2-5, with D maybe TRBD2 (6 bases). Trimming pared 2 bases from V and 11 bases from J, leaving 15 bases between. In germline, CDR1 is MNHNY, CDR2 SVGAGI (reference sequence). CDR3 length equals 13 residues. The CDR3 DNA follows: TGTGCCAGCAGTTACCCTCAGGGAGGTGAGCAGTACTTC. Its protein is CASSYPQGGEQYF.

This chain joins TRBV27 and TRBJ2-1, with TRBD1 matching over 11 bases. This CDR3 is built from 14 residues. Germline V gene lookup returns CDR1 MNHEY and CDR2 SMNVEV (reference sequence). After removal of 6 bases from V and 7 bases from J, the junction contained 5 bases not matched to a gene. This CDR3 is CASRLRDRGNEQFF. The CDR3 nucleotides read TGTGCCAGCAGACTCCGGGACAGGGGGAATGAGCAGTTCTTC.

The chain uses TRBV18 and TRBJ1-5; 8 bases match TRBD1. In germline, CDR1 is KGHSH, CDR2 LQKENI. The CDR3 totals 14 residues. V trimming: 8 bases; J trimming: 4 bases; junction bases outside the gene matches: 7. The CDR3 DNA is TGTGCCAGCGCACAGGGGGTAATAAATCAGCCCCAGCATTTT. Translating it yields CASAQGVINQPQHF.

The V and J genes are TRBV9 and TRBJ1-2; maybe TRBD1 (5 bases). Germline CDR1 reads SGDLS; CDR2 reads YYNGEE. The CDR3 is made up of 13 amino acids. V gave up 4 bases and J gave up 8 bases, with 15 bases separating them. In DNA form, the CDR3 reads TGTGCCAGCAGCTCCGCGGCGGGGGGAGGCTACACCTTC. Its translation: CASSSAAGGGYTF.